The T cell receptor beta chain under discussion was sequenced for a study of cytomegalovirus exposure and HLA in healthy donors. The wider study: Some 87 million unique TCRs from HLA-typed donors were held in an early release of data. General observations from the study: Reports described diagnosis of cytomegalovirus status by the classifier as highly specific and sensitive. Common viral pathogens were later found to be apparently linked to several of the most significant clusters. It was approximately 170 TCR beta chains that were listed as cytomegalovirus-associated.

Comment on this clone: Its specificity is unknown.

Both 60 Vbeta primers and 13 Jbeta primers went into the PCR. Method: immunoSEQ multiplex PCR; TCRdb's copy keeps in-frame clones and lacks some. The sample has under 200,000 clones; 80% to 85% are singletons. The CDR3 spans 13 residues. Trimming removed 0 bases at V and 8 bases at J, with 10 bases between. Germline V lookup: CDR1 SGHNT, CDR2 YENEEA. This chain links TRBV11-3 with TRBJ1-1, with D perhaps TRBD1 (6 bases). This clonotype was sampled from a boy between 10 and 17 years old in good health and CMV-seronegative. Sample: PBMCs. CDR3 in amino acids: CASSLEVTGEAFF. CDR3 nucleotides: TGTGCCAGCAGCTTAGAGGTTACAGGGGAAGCTTTCTTT.